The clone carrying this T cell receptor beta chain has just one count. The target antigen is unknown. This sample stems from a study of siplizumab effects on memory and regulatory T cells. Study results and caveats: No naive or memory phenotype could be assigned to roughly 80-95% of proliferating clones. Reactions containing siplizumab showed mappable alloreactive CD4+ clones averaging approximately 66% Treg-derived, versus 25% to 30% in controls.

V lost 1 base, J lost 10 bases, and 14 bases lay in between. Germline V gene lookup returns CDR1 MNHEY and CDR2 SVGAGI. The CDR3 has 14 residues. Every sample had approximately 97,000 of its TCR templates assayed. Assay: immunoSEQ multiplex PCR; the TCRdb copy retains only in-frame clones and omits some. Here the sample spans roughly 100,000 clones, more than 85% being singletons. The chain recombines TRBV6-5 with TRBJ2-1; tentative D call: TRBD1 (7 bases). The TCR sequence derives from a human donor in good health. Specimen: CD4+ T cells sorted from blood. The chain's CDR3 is CASSYFRQGGEQFF. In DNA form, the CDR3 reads TGTGCCAGCAGTTACTTCCGACAGGGAGGAGAGCAGTTCTTC.